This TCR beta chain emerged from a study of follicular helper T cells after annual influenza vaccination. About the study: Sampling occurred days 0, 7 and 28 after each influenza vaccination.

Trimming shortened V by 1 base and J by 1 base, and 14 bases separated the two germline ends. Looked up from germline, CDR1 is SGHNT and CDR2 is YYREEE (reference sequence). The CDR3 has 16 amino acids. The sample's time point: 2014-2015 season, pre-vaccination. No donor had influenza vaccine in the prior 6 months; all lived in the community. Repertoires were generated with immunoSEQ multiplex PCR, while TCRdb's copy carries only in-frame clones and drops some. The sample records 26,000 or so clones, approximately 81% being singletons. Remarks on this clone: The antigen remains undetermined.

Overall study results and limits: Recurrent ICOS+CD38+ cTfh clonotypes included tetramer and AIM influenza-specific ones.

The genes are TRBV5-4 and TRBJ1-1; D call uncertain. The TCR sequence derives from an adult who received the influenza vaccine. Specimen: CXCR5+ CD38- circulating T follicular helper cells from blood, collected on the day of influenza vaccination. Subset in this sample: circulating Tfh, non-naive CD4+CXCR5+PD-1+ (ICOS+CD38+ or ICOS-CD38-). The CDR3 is CASSLSPRWANTEAFF. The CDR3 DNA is TGTGCCAGCAGCTTGTCTCCCCGCTGGGCGAACACTGAAGCTTTCTTT.